This TCR beta chain was captured by sequencing in a study of blood T cell repertoires in COVID-19. Under the authors' procedure: By means of reference gene primer amplification, nucleated cell counts were estimated. The protocol was immunoSEQ multiplex PCR, while the TCRdb copy is restricted to in-frame clones and leaves out a portion. That table supplies the V and J calls and clone size; D and trimming were determined from the DNA. The table includes fewer than 40,000 clones, more than 70% detected once. Germline CDR1 SGHTA, CDR2 FQGNSA. Trimming took 5 bases from V and 5 from J; bases not matched to a gene: 9. The CDR3 length is 15 residues.

This receptor was obtained from a man aged 65-85 years with active COVID-19. Material: peripheral blood. The V gene is TRBV7-2, the J gene TRBJ2-7; TRBD1 aligns across 10 bases. The CDR3 loop reads CASSPPGQGPHEQYF. The CDR3 nucleotides read TGTGCCAGCAGCCCGCCGGGACAGGGGCCCCACGAGCAGTACTTC. Complete variable domain (other parts from reference TRBV7-2 and TRBJ2-7): GAGVSQSPSNKVTEKGKDVELRCDPISGHTALYWYRQSLGQGLEFLIYFQGNSAPDKSGLPSDRFSAERTGGSVSTLTIQRTQQEDSAVYLCASSPPGQGPHEQYFGPGTRLTVT.